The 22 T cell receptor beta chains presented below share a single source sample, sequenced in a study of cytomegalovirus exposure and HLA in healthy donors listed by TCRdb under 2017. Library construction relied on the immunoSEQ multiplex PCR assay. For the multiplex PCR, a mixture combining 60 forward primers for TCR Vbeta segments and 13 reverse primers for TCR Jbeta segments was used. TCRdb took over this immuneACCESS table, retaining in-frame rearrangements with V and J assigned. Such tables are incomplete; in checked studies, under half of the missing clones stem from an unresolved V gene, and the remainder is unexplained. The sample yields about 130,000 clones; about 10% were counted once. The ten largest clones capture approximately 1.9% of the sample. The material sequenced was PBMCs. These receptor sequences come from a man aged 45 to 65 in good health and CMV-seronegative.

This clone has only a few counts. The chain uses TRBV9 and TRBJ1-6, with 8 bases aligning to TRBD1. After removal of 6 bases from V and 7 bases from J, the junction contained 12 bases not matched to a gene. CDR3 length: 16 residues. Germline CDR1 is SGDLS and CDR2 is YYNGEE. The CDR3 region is CASTVRPDRGNSPLHF. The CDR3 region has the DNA TGTGCCAGCACCGTCCGGCCTGACAGGGGCAATTCACCCCTCCACTTT.

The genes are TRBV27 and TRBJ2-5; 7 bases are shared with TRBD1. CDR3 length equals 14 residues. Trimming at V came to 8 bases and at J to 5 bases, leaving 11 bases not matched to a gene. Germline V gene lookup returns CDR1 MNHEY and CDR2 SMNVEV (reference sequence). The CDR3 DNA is TGTGCCAGCCAAACTCTACAGGGGAGTGAGACCCAGTACTTC. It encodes CASQTLQGSETQYF.

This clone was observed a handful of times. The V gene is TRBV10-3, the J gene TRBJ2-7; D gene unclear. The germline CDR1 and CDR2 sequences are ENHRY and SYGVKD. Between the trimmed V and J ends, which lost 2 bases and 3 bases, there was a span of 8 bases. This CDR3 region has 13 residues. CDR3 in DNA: TGTGCCATCAGTGAGCCGTCAGACTACGAGCAGTACTTC. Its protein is CAISEPSDYEQYF.

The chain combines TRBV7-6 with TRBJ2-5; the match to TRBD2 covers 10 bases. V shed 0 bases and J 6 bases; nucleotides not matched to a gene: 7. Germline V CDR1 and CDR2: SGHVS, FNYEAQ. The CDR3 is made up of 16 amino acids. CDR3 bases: TGTGCCAGCAGCTTAGCGCCTAGCGGGAGCGGGAAGACCCAGTACTTC. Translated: CASSLAPSGSGKTQYF.

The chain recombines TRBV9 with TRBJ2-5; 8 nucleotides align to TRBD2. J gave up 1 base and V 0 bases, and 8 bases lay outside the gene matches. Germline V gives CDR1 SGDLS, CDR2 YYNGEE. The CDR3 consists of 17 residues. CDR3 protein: CASSVGGLATVQETQYF. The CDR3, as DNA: TGTGCCAGCAGCGTAGGCGGACTAGCCACAGTCCAAGAGACCCAGTACTTC.

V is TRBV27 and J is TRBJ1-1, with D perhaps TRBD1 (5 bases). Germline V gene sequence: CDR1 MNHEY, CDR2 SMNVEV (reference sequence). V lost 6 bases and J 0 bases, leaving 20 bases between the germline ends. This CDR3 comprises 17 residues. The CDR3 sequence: CASSPLIVSGLNTEAFF. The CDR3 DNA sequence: TGTGCCAGCAGCCCGTTGATCGTATCAGGGCTGAACACTGAAGCTTTCTTT.

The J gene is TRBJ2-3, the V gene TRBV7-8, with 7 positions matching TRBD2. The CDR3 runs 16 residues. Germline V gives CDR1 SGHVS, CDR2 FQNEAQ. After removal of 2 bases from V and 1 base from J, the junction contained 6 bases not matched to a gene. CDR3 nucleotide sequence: TGTGCCAGCAGCTTAAGCCCAGCGGGGCGCACAGATACGCAGTATTTT. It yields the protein CASSLSPAGRTDTQYF.

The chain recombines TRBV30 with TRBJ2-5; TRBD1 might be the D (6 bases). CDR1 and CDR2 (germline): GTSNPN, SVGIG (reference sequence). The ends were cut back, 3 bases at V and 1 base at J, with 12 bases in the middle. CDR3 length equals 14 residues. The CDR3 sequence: CAWRNQGTQETQYF. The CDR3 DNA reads TGTGCCTGGAGAAATCAGGGGACCCAAGAGACCCAGTACTTC.

The CDR3 region has the DNA TGTGCCAGCAGTGAGATTAGCGGTACGTACAATGAGCAGTTCTTC. This codes for CASSEISGTYNEQFF. The gene calls are TRBV2 and TRBJ2-1, with TRBD2 as a possible D gene (6 bases). The CDR3 is 15 amino acids. Trimming left V 3 bases short and J 4 bases short, with 13 bases between. Germline V CDR1 and CDR2: SNHLY, FYNNEI.

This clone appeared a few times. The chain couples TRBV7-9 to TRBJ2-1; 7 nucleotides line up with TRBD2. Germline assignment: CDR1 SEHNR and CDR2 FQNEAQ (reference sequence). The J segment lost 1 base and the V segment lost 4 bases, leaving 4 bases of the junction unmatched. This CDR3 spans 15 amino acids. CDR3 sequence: CASSSSGVSYNEQFF. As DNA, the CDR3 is TGTGCCAGCAGCTCGAGCGGGGTTTCCTACAATGAGCAGTTCTTC.

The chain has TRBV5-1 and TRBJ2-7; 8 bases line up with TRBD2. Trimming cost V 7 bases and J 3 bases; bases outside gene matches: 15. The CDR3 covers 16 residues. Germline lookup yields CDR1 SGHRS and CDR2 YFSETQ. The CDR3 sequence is CASRRGGPRSNYEQYF. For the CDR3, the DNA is TGCGCCAGCCGCCGGGGGGGCCCCAGATCCAACTACGAGCAGTACTTC. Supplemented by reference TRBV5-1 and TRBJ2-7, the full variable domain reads KAGVTQTPRYLIKTRGQQVTLSCSPISGHRSVSWYQQTPGQGLQFLFEYFSETQRNKGNFPGRFSGRQFSNSRSEMNVSTLELGDSALYLCASRRGGPRSNYEQYFGPGTRLTVT.

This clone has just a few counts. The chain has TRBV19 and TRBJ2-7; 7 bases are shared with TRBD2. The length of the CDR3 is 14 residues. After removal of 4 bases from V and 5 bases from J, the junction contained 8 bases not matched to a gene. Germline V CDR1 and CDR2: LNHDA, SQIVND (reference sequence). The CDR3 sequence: CASSTLAESNEQYF. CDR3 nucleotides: TGTGCCAGTAGTACCCTAGCGGAGTCAAACGAGCAGTACTTC.

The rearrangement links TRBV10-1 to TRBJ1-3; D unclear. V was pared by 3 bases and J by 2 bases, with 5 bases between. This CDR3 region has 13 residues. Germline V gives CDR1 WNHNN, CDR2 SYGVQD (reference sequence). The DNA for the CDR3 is TGCGCCAGCAGTGAAGACACTGGAAACACCATATATTTT. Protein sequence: CASSEDTGNTIYF.

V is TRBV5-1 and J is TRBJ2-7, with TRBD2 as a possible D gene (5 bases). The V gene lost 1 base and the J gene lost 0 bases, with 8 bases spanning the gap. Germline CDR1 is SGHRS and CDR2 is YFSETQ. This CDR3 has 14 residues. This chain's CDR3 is CASSLNGDSYEQYF. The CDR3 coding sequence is TGCGCCAGCAGCTTGAACGGGGACTCCTACGAGCAGTACTTC.

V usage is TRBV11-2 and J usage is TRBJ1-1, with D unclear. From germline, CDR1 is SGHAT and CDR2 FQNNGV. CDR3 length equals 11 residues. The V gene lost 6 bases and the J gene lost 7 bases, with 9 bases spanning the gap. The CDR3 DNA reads TGTGCCAGCAGACCTGTTAGTGAAGCTTTCTTT. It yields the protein CASRPVSEAFF.

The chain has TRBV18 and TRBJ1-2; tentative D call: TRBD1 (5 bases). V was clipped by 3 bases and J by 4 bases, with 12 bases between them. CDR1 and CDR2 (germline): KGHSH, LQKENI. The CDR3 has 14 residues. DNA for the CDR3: TGTGCCAGCTCACCGCTCGACAGACTCTATGGCTACACCTTC. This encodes CASSPLDRLYGYTF.

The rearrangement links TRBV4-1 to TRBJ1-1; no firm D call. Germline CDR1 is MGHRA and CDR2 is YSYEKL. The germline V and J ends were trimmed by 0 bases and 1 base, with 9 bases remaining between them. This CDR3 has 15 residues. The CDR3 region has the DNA TGCGCCAGCAGCCAAGAGAGGCAGCAGAACACTGAAGCTTTCTTT. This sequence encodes CASSQERQQNTEAFF.

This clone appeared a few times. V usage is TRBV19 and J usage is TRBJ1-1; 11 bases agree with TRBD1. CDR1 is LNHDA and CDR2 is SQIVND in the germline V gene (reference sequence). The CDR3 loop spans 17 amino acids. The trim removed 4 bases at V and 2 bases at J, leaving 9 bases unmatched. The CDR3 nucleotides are TGTGCCAGTAGTACCAACTCCGGGACAGGGGGAAACACTGAAGCTTTCTTT. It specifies CASSTNSGTGGNTEAFF.

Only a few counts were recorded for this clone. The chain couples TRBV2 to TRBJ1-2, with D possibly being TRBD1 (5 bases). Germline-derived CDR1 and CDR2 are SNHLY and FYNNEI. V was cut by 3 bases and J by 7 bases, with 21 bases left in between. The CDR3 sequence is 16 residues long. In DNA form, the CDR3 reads TGTGCCAGCAGTGAGAGGCGGCAGGGTGGCATTTCTGGCTACACCTTC. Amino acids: CASSERRQGGISGYTF. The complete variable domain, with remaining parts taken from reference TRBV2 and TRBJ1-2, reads EPEVTQTPSHQVTQMGQEVILRCVPISNHLYFYWYRQILGQKVEFLVSFYNNEISEKSEIFDDQFSVERPDGSNFTLKIRSTKLEDSAMYFCASSERRQGGISGYTFGSGTRLTVV.

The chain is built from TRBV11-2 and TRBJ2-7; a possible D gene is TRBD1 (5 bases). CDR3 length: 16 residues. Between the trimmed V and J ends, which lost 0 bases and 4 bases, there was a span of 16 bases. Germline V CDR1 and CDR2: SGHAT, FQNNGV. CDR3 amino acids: CASSLDPQRGSYEQYF. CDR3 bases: TGTGCCAGCAGCTTAGACCCCCAAAGGGGCAGTTACGAGCAGTACTTC.

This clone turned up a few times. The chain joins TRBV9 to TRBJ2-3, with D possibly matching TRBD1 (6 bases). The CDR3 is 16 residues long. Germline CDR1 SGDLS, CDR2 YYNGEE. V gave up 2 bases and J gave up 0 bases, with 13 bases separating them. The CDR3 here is CASSVGAGDSTDTQYF. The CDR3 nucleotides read TGTGCCAGCAGCGTCGGGGCAGGGGATAGCACAGATACGCAGTATTTT. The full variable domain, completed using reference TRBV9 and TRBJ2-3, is DSGVTQTPKHLITATGQRVTLRCSPRSGDLSVYWYQQSLDQGLQFLIQYYNGEERAKGNILERFSAQQFPDLHSELNLSSLELGDSALYFCASSVGAGDSTDTQYFGPGTRLTVL.

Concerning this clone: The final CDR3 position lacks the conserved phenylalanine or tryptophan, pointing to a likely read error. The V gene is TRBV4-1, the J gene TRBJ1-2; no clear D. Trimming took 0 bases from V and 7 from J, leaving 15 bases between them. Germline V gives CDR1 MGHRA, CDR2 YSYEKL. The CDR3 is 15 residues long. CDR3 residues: CASSQEIVRAPGYTS. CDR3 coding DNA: TGCGCCAGCAGCCAAGAGATTGTGAGGGCGCCTGGCTACACCTCC.